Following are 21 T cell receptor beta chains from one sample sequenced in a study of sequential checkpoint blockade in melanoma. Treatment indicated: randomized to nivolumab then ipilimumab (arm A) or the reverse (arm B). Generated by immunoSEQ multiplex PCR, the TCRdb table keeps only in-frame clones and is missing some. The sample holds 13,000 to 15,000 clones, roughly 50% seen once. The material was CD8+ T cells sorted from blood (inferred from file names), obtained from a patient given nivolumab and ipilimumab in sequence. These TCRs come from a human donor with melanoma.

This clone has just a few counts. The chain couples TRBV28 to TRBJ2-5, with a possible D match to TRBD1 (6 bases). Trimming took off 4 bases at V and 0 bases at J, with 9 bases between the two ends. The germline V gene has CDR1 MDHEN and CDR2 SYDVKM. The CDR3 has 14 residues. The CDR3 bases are TGTGCCAGCAGTTCAAGGGGGTACCAAGAGACCCAGTACTTC. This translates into CASSSRGYQETQYF.

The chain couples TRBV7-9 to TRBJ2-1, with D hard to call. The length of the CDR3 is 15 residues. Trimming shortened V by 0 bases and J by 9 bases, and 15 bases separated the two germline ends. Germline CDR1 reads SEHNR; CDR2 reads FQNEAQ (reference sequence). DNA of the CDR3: TGTGCCAGCAGCTTAGCAATTGGTTCGGGTGGTGAGCAGTTCTTC. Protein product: CASSLAIGSGGEQFF.

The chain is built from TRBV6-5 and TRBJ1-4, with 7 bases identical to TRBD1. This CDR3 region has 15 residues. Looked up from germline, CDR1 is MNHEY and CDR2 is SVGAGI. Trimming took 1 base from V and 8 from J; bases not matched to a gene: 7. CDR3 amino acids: CASSYFTGDGEKLFF. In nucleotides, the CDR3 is TGTGCCAGCAGTTACTTCACAGGGGATGGGGAAAAACTGTTTTTT.

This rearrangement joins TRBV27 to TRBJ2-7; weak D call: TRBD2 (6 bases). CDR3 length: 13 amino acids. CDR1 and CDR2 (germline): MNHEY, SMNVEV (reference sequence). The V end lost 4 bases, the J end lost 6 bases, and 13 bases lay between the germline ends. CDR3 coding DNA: TGTGCCAGCAGTTACCCTGGGGGGTTCGAGCAGTACTTC. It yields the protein CASSYPGGFEQYF.

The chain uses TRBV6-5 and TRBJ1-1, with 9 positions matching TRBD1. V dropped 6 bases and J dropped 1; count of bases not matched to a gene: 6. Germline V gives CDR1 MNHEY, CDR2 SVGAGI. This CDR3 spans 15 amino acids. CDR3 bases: TGTGCCAGCAGCCTAATGGGACAGGGGAACACTGAAGCTTTCTTT. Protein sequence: CASSLMGQGNTEAFF.

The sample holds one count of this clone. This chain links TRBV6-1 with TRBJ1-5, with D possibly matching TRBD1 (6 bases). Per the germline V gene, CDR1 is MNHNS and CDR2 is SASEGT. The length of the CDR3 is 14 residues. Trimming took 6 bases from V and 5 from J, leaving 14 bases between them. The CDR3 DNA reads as TGTGCCAGCAGGGGGGCATGGGGATATCAGCCCCAGCATTTT. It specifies CASRGAWGYQPQHF.

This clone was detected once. CDR3 amino acids: CASSWSDRGLGSPLHF. For the CDR3, the DNA is TGTGCCAGCAGTTGGTCTGACAGGGGGTTAGGTTCACCCCTCCACTTT. The rearrangement uses TRBV27 and TRBJ1-6; TRBD1 aligns across 9 bases. CDR3 length equals 16 residues. Germline V gene sequence: CDR1 MNHEY, CDR2 SMNVEV (reference sequence). V lost 4 bases, J lost 9 bases, and 10 bases stayed unmatched.

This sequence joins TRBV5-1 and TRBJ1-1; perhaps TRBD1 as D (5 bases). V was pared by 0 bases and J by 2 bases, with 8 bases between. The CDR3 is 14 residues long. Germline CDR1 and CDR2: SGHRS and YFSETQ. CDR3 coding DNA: TGCGCCAGCAGCTTGGCCGGGGGTAACACTGAAGCTTTCTTT. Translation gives CASSLAGGNTEAFF.

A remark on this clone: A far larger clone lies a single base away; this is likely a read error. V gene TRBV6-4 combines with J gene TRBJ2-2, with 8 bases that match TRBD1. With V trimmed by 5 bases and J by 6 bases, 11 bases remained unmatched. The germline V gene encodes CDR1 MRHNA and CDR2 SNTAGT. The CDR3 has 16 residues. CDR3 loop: CASSSEPGTGSGELFF. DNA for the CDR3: TGTGCCAGCAGTTCAGAACCCGGGACAGGCTCCGGGGAGCTGTTTTTT.

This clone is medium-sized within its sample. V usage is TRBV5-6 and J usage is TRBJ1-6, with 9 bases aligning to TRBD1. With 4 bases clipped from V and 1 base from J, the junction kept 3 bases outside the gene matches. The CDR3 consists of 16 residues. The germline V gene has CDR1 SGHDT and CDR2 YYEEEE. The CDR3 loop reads CASSTDRGSYNSPLHF. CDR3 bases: TGTGCCAGCAGCACGGACAGGGGATCCTATAATTCACCCCTCCACTTT.

The CDR3 region has the DNA TGTGCCAGCAGTTTAATTGGACAGGCGGTGTACGAGCAGTACTTC. It specifies CASSLIGQAVYEQYF. This chain connects TRBV28 to TRBJ2-7; TRBD1 agrees at 7 bases. Germline values: CDR1 MDHEN, CDR2 SYDVKM. The V and J ends lost 2 bases and 4 bases, in that order; junction bases with no gene match: 8. The CDR3 is 15 amino acids.

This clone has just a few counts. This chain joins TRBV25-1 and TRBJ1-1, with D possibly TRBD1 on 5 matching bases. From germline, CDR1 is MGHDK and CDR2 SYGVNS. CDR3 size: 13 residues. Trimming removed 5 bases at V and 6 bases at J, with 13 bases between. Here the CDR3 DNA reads TGTGCCAGCAGTTCGACAGCCGCCGCTGAAGCTTTCTTT. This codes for CASSSTAAAEAFF. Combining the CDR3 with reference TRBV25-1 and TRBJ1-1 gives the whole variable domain EADIYQTPRYLVIGTGKKITLECSQTMGHDKMYWYQQDPGMELHLIHYSYGVNSTEKGDLSSESTVSRIRTEHFPLTLESARPSHTSQYLCASSSTAAAEAFFGQGTRLTVV.

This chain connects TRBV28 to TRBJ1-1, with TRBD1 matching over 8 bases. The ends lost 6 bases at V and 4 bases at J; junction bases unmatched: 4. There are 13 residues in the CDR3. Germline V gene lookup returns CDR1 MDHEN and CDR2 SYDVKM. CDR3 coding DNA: TGTGCCAGCAGGTTGACAGGGGCCACTGAAGCTTTCTTT. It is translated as CASRLTGATEAFF.

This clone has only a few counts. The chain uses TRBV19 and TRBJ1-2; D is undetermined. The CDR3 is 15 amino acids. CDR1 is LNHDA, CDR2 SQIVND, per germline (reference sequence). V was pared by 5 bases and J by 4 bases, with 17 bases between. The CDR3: CASSAGLLVLYGYTF. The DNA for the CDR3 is TGTGCCAGTAGTGCCGGACTGCTTGTCCTCTATGGCTACACCTTC.

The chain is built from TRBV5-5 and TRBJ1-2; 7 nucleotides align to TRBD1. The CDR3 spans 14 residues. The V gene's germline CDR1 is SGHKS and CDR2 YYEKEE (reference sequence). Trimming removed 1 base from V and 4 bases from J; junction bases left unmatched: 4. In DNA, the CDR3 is TGTGCCAGCAGCTTGACTGCAGGGGGCTATGGCTACACCTTC. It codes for CASSLTAGGYGYTF.

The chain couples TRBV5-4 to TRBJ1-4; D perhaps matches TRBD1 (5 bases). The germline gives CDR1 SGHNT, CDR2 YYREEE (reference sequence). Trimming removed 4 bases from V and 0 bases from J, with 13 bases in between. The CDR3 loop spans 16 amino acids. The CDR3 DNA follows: TGTGCCAGCAGCCCCTCGGGGGGGACAACTAATGAAAAACTGTTTTTT. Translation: CASSPSGGTTNEKLFF. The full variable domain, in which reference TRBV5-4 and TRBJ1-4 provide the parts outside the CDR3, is ETGVTQSPTHLIKTRGQQVTLRCSSQSGHNTVSWYQQALGQGPQFIFQYYREEENGRGNFPPRFSGLQFPNYSSELNVNALELDDSALYLCASSPSGGTTNEKLFFGSGTQLSVL.

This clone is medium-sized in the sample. The CDR3 DNA is TGTGCCAGTAGTATCGGGACAGGGAGCACTGAAGCTTTCTTT. Amino acid sequence: CASSIGTGSTEAFF. The chain couples TRBV19 to TRBJ1-1; TRBD1 matches at 9 bases. Per germline, CDR1 LNHDA and CDR2 SQIVND (reference sequence). The V and J ends lost 3 bases and 4 bases, in that order; junction bases with no gene match: 3. The CDR3 length is 14 residues.

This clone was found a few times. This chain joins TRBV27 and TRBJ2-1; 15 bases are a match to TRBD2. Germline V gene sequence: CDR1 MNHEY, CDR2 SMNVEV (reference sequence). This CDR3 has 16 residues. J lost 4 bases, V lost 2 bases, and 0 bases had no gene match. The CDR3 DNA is TGTGCCAGCAGTTTAGGGACTAGCGGGGGGTACAATGAGCAGTTCTTC. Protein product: CASSLGTSGGYNEQFF.

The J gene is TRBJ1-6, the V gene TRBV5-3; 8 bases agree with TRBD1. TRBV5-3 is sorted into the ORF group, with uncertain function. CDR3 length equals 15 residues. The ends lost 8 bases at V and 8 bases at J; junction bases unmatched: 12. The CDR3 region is CASSRNRGSDSPLHF. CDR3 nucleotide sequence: TGTGCCAGCAGCCGGAACAGGGGGTCGGATTCACCCCTCCACTTT.

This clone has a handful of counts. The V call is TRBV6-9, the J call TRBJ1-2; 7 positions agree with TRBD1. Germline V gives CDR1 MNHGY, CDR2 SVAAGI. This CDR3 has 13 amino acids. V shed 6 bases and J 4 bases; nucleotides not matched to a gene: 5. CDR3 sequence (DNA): TGTGCCAGCAGCCTCGGGACAGCCTATGGCTACACCTTC. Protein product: CASSLGTAYGYTF.

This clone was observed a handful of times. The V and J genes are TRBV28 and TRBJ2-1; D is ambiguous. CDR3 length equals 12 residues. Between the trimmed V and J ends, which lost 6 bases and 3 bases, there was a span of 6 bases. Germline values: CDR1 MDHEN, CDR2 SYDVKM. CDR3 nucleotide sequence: TGTGCCAGCAGGGCAGGCTACAATGAGCAGTTCTTC. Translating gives CASRAGYNEQFF.